Listed below are T cell receptor beta chains from one sample, sequenced in a study of T cell changes during pregnancy in multiple sclerosis. Assay used: immunoSEQ multiplex PCR; TCRdb lists only in-frame clones, some missing. This sample has 85,000 to 100,000 clones, with approximately 92% found just once. This specimen was peripheral blood, taken after pregnancy. These receptors were collected from a female donor with multiple sclerosis, enrolled in a pregnancy study. Both conserved end residues are part of each CDR3. D genes are given only for firm matches. Size is omitted from some rows. Given values are once, few, many or a class for expanded clones.

j_gene: TRBJ2-3; abundance: .; v_gene: TRBV7-2; d_gene: TRBD1; CDR3aa: CASSPLGQGTADTQYF; CDR3nt: TGTGCCAGCAGCCCTCTAGGACAGGGGACCGCAGATACGCAGTATTTT
j_gene: TRBJ2-2; abundance: .; v_gene: TRBV7-3; d_gene: TRBD2; CDR3aa: CASTRTSGGAFSPYHTGELFF; CDR3nt: TGTGCCAGCACAAGGACTAGCGGGGGGGCTTTTTCGCCCTACCACACCGGGGAGCTGTTTTTT
j_gene: TRBJ2-5; abundance: .; v_gene: TRBV7-9; d_gene: .; CDR3aa: CASSLVAGAQETQYF; CDR3nt: TGTGCCAGCAGCTTAGTGGCGGGGGCCCAAGAGACCCAGTACTTC
j_gene: TRBJ1-2; abundance: few; v_gene: TRBV6-6; d_gene: TRBD1; CDR3aa: CASSWARGSDYGYTF; CDR3nt: TGTGCCAGCAGTTGGGCCAGGGGGTCGGACTATGGCTACACCTTC
j_gene: TRBJ2-1; abundance: .; v_gene: TRBV5-1; d_gene: TRBD2; CDR3aa: CASASGVSSYNEQFF; CDR3nt: TGCGCCAGTGCTAGCGGGGTGAGCTCCTACAATGAGCAGTTCTTC
j_gene: TRBJ1-6; abundance: once; v_gene: TRBV7-2; d_gene: .; CDR3aa: CASSLAPTRLHF; CDR3nt: TGTGCCAGCAGCTTAGCCCCGACAAGGCTCCACTTT
j_gene: TRBJ1-2; abundance: .; v_gene: TRBV27; d_gene: .; CDR3aa: CASSLSGDTIYGYTF; CDR3nt: TGTGCCAGCAGTTTATCGGGGGACACCATCTATGGCTACACCTTC
j_gene: TRBJ2-2; abundance: .; v_gene: TRBV18; d_gene: .; CDR3aa: CASSPPDWSWKTGELFF; CDR3nt: TGTGCCAGCTCACCACCGGACTGGAGCTGGAAGACCGGGGAGCTGTTTTTT
j_gene: TRBJ2-2; abundance: .; v_gene: TRBV19; d_gene: TRBD2; CDR3aa: CASASGYSGELFF; CDR3nt: TGTGCCAGTGCTAGCGGTTACTCCGGGGAGCTGTTTTTT
j_gene: TRBJ1-1; abundance: .; v_gene: TRBV7-2; d_gene: .; CDR3aa: CASSLGGGRVIEAFF; CDR3nt: TGTGCCAGCAGCTTAGGTGGTGGCAGGGTGATTGAAGCTTTCTTT
j_gene: TRBJ2-7; abundance: .; v_gene: TRBV6-5; d_gene: .; CDR3aa: CASSYRDWGAGEQYF; CDR3nt: TGTGCCAGCAGTTACCGGGACTGGGGCGCCGGGGAGCAGTACTTC
j_gene: TRBJ1-3; abundance: .; v_gene: TRBV6-5; d_gene: TRBD1; CDR3aa: CASSYSGQGVVDTIYF; CDR3nt: TGTGCCAGCAGTTACTCGGGACAGGGAGTAGTCGACACCATATATTTT
j_gene: TRBJ2-7; abundance: .; v_gene: TRBV19; d_gene: .; CDR3aa: CASSIDRTGYEQYF; CDR3nt: TGTGCCAGTAGTATAGATCGAACAGGGTACGAGCAGTACTTC
j_gene: TRBJ2-1; abundance: .; v_gene: TRBV30; d_gene: .; CDR3aa: CAWSPLWAGSYNEQFF; CDR3nt: TGTGCCTGGAGTCCCCTCTGGGCGGGATCCTACAATGAGCAGTTCTTC
j_gene: TRBJ1-5; abundance: .; v_gene: TRBV11-2; d_gene: .; CDR3aa: CASSLDGGAGPNQPQHF; CDR3nt: TGTGCCAGCAGCTTAGATGGGGGGGCAGGGCCCAATCAGCCCCAGCATTTT
j_gene: TRBJ2-3; abundance: .; v_gene: TRBV5-4; d_gene: .; CDR3aa: CASSHTDTQYF; CDR3nt: TGTGCCAGCAGCCACACAGATACGCAGTATTTT
j_gene: TRBJ1-1; abundance: .; v_gene: TRBV19; d_gene: .; CDR3aa: CASIRSFSGTEAFF; CDR3nt: TGTGCCAGTATCCGCTCGTTCAGCGGCACTGAAGCTTTCTTT
j_gene: TRBJ2-5; abundance: .; v_gene: TRBV5-1; d_gene: TRBD1; CDR3aa: CASSLGTGRETQYF; CDR3nt: TGCGCCAGCAGCTTGGGGACAGGGAGAGAGACCCAGTACTTC
j_gene: TRBJ1-2; abundance: .; v_gene: TRBV25-1; d_gene: .; CDR3aa: CASTRAGHGYTF; CDR3nt: TGTGCCAGCACCCGAGCGGGCCATGGCTACACCTTC
j_gene: TRBJ1-1; abundance: .; v_gene: TRBV5-1; d_gene: .; CDR3aa: CASSPTTRNTEAFF; CDR3nt: TGCGCCAGCAGCCCGACTACGAGGAACACTGAAGCTTTCTTT
j_gene: TRBJ2-1; abundance: .; v_gene: TRBV11-2; d_gene: TRBD2; CDR3aa: CASSLGGGIRVIYEQFF; CDR3nt: TGTGCCAGCAGCTTGGGCGGGGGGATCCGCGTGATCTATGAGCAGTTCTTC
j_gene: TRBJ2-3; abundance: .; v_gene: TRBV29-1; d_gene: .; CDR3aa: CSVRASATDTQYF; CDR3nt: TGCAGCGTTAGGGCTAGCGCCACAGATACGCAGTATTTT
j_gene: TRBJ2-5; abundance: .; v_gene: TRBV5-6; d_gene: .; CDR3aa: CASSLGLAPLRTQYF; CDR3nt: TGTGCCAGCAGCTTGGGGCTAGCGCCCCTCCGGACCCAGTACTTC
j_gene: TRBJ1-2; abundance: .; v_gene: TRBV5-4; d_gene: TRBD1; CDR3aa: CASSLDQAGGTYGYTF; CDR3nt: TGTGCCAGCAGCTTGGACCAAGCAGGGGGCACCTATGGCTACACCTTC
j_gene: TRBJ1-5; abundance: .; v_gene: TRBV6-1; d_gene: .; CDR3aa: CASSDIGWRVNQPQHF; CDR3nt: TGTGCCAGCAGTGACATCGGGTGGAGAGTCAATCAGCCCCAGCATTTT
j_gene: TRBJ2-2; abundance: .; v_gene: TRBV2; d_gene: TRBD2; CDR3aa: CASSWTSGFTGELFF; CDR3nt: TGTGCCAGCAGTTGGACTAGCGGGTTCACCGGGGAGCTGTTTTTT
j_gene: TRBJ2-5; abundance: .; v_gene: TRBV7-2; d_gene: TRBD1; CDR3aa: CASSSGTVQETQYF; CDR3nt: TGTGCCAGCAGCTCAGGGACAGTCCAAGAGACCCAGTACTTC
j_gene: TRBJ2-3; abundance: .; v_gene: TRBV6-4; d_gene: TRBD2; CDR3aa: CASSPTTSPLTDTQYF; CDR3nt: TGTGCCAGCAGCCCCACGACTAGCCCCTTAACAGATACGCAGTATTTT
j_gene: TRBJ1-1; abundance: few; v_gene: TRBV20-1; d_gene: .; CDR3aa: CSVGANTEAFF; CDR3nt: TGCAGTGTTGGGGCGAACACTGAAGCTTTCTTT
j_gene: TRBJ2-3; abundance: .; v_gene: TRBV2; d_gene: TRBD2; CDR3aa: CASSPLTGLAGGQYF; CDR3nt: TGTGCCAGCAGCCCCTTGACGGGACTAGCGGGGGGGCAGTATTTT
j_gene: TRBJ2-3; abundance: .; v_gene: TRBV5-1; d_gene: .; CDR3aa: CASSLSGISTDTQYF; CDR3nt: TGCGCCAGCAGCTTGTCAGGGATTAGCACAGATACGCAGTATTTT
j_gene: TRBJ2-3; abundance: .; v_gene: TRBV10-2; d_gene: TRBD1; CDR3aa: CASSADRASLGTQYF; CDR3nt: TGCGCCAGCAGTGCAGACAGGGCCTCCCTAGGTACGCAGTATTTT
j_gene: TRBJ1-4; abundance: .; v_gene: TRBV30; d_gene: .; CDR3aa: CAWSVSPRGKLFF; CDR3nt: TGTGCCTGGAGTGTATCCCCTCGGGGGAAACTGTTTTTT
j_gene: TRBJ2-1; abundance: .; v_gene: TRBV13; d_gene: TRBD1; CDR3aa: CASTKYTGGKYNEQFF; CDR3nt: TGTGCCAGCACCAAATATACAGGGGGAAAATACAATGAGCAGTTCTTC
j_gene: TRBJ1-3; abundance: .; v_gene: TRBV4-2; d_gene: TRBD1; CDR3aa: CASSQAGQGVSGNTIYF; CDR3nt: TGTGCCAGCAGCCAAGCAGGACAGGGGGTATCTGGAAACACCATATATTTT
j_gene: TRBJ1-1; abundance: .; v_gene: TRBV7-9; d_gene: .; CDR3aa: CASEENIEAFF; CDR3nt: TGTGCCAGCGAGGAAAATATTGAAGCTTTCTTT
j_gene: TRBJ1-2; abundance: .; v_gene: TRBV19; d_gene: TRBD1; CDR3aa: CASSTGTARSNYGYTF; CDR3nt: TGTGCCAGTAGTACCGGGACAGCACGCTCTAACTATGGCTACACCTTC
j_gene: TRBJ2-1; abundance: .; v_gene: TRBV11-2; d_gene: .; CDR3aa: CASSLDPGITYNEQFF; CDR3nt: TGTGCCAGCAGCTTAGATCCCGGGATAACCTACAATGAGCAGTTCTTC
j_gene: TRBJ2-7; abundance: .; v_gene: TRBV2; d_gene: .; CDR3aa: CASSVTDRNYEQYF; CDR3nt: TGTGCCAGCAGTGTCACTGACAGGAACTACGAGCAGTACTTC
j_gene: TRBJ1-1; abundance: .; v_gene: TRBV4-3; d_gene: TRBD1; CDR3aa: CASSQDQGGRAFF; CDR3nt: TGCGCCAGCAGCCAAGATCAGGGGGGTCGAGCTTTCTTT
j_gene: TRBJ2-1; abundance: .; v_gene: TRBV30; d_gene: .; CDR3aa: CAWSADRFNEQFF; CDR3nt: TGTGCCTGGAGTGCCGACAGGTTCAATGAGCAGTTCTTC
j_gene: TRBJ1-3; abundance: .; v_gene: TRBV6-6; d_gene: .; CDR3aa: CASSDTSGNTIYF; CDR3nt: TGTGCCAGCAGTGACACCTCTGGAAACACCATATATTTT
j_gene: TRBJ1-5; abundance: once; v_gene: TRBV5-1; d_gene: TRBD1; CDR3aa: CASSFGTDNQPQHF; CDR3nt: TGCGCCAGCAGCTTTGGGACAGACAATCAGCCCCAGCATTTT
j_gene: TRBJ1-4; abundance: few; v_gene: TRBV9; d_gene: .; CDR3aa: CASSATATNEKLFF; CDR3nt: TGTGCCAGCAGCGCGACTGCAACTAATGAAAAACTGTTTTTT
j_gene: TRBJ2-7; abundance: .; v_gene: TRBV7-3; d_gene: TRBD1; CDR3aa: CASSLIGQGYEQYF; CDR3nt: TGTGCCAGCAGCTTAATAGGACAGGGGTATGAGCAGTACTTC
j_gene: TRBJ1-5; abundance: .; v_gene: TRBV19; d_gene: .; CDR3aa: CASSHRGTQGNQPQHF; CDR3nt: TGTGCCAGTAGTCACCGGGGGACGCAGGGCAATCAGCCCCAGCATTTT